These 3 T cell receptor beta chains share one sample of origin, sequenced in a study of T cells in Graves' hyperthyroidism and ophthalmopathy. The source material, RNA transcripts, was used to amplify TCR beta CDR3 regions. A first-round RT-PCR of the TCR CDR3 used the HTBI primer set. One entry per CDR3 protein, called by TCRdb with MiXCR from the multiplex PCR reads. The sample holds fewer than 300,000 distinct CDR3 sequences, around 25% seen once. The sample comprised blood. The receptor set was obtained from a man aged 40-50 years with Graves' hyperthyroidism that later progressed to Graves' ophthalmopathy.

Many counts were recorded for this clonotype. The chain combines TRBV20-1 with TRBJ1-5, with D possibly matching TRBD1 (5 bases). The CDR3 runs 14 residues. Germline V gene lookup returns CDR1 DFQATT and CDR2 SNEGSKA (reference sequence). The V end lost 0 bases, the J end lost 6 bases, and 12 bases lay between the germline ends. CDR3 region: CSAREGRGVQPQHF. The CDR3 DNA reads as TGCAGTGCTAGAGAGGGTAGGGGCGTTCAGCCCCAGCATTTT.

This clonotype was counted many times. J is TRBJ1-1 and V is TRBV27, with no clear D. The germline V gene encodes CDR1 MNHEY and CDR2 SMNVEV (reference sequence). The CDR3 is 15 residues long. Trimming removed 7 bases from V and 1 base from J, with 16 bases in between. The DNA for the CDR3 is TGTGCCAGCATAGTTATTAGTGGGTCGAACACTGAAGCTTTCTTT. It yields the protein CASIVISGSNTEAFF.

The genes are TRBV28 and TRBJ2-2; 10 bases map to TRBD2. Germline trimming cut 6 bases from V and 0 bases from J; bases unmatched to any gene: 10. CDR3 length: 18 amino acids. The germline CDR1 and CDR2 sequences are MDHEN and SYDVKM. CDR3 DNA sequence: TGTGCCAGCAGCCCGAGCGGGAGGGTAGTCACGAACACCGGGGAGCTGTTTTTT. Translated: CASSPSGRVVTNTGELFF.